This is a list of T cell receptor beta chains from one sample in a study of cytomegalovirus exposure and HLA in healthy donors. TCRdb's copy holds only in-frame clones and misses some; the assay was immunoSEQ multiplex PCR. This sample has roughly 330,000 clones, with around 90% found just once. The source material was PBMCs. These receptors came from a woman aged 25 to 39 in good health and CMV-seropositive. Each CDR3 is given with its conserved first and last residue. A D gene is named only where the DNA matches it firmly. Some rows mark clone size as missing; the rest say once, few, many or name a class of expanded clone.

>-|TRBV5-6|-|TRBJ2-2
CASRYRVAGELFF
TGTGCCAGCAGGTACAGGGTCGCCGGGGAGCTGTTTTTT
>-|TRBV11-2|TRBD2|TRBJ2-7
CASSLVTSGLSSYEQYF
TGTGCCAGCAGCTTAGTAACTAGCGGGCTAAGCTCCTACGAGCAGTACTTT
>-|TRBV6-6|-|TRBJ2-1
CASSYVTASGGEQFF
TGTGCCAGCAGTTACGTAACAGCAAGCGGCGGTGAGCAGTTCTTC
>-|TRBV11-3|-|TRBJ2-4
CASSPSQGYNIQYF
TGTGCCAGCAGCCCCTCACAGGGCTATAACATTCAGTACTTC
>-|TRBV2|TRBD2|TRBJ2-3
CASHGTSGRETDTQYF
TGTGCCAGCCACGGGACTAGCGGGAGAGAAACAGATACGCAGTATTTT
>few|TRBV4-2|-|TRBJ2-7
CASSQSGTGAYEQYF
TGTGCCAGCAGCCAATCCGGGACGGGCGCCTACGAGCAGTACTTC
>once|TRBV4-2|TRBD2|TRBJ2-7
CASSQGLAEAYEQYF
TGTGCCAGCAGCCAAGGACTAGCCGAAGCCTACGAGCAGTACTTC
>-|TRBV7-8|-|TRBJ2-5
CASSLASQETQYF
TGTGCCAGCAGCTTAGCTAGTCAAGAGACCCAGTACTTC
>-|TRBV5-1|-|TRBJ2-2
CASSSPTTNTGELFF
TGCGCCAGCAGCTCCCCGACTACGAACACCGGGGAGCTGTTTTTT
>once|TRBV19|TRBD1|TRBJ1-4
CASSVGTGDEKLFF
TGTGCCAGTAGTGTTGGGACAGGGGATGAAAAACTGTTTTTT
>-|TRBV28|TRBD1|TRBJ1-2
CASSPDRVGYGYTF
TGTGCCAGCAGTCCCGACAGGGTCGGCTATGGCTACACCTTC
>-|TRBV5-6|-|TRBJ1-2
CASSSTGSYGYTF
TGTGCCAGCAGCTCCACAGGGTCCTATGGCTACACCTTC
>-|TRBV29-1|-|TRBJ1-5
CSVGGQNINQPQHF
TGCAGCGTTGGAGGACAGAACATTAATCAGCCCCAGCATTTT
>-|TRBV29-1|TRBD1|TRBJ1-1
CSVEKGARGTEAFF
TGCAGCGTTGAAAAGGGGGCGCGAGGGACTGAAGCTTTCTTT
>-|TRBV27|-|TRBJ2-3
CASSLQPTGFDTQYF
TGTGCCAGCAGTTTACAACCCACAGGGTTTGATACGCAGTATTTT
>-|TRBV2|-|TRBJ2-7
CASSSYEQYF
TGTGCCAGCAGTTCTTACGAGCAGTACTTC
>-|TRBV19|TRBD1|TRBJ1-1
CASSLEDRGLGTEAFF
TGTGCCAGTAGTTTAGAAGACAGGGGGCTCGGAACTGAAGCTTTCTTT
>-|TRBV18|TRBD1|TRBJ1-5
CASSPGQGDQPQHF
TGTGCCAGCTCCCCGGGACAGGGAGATCAGCCCCAGCATTTT
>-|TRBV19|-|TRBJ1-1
CATDLGTEAFF
TGTGCCACTGACCTGGGGACTGAAGCTTTCTTT
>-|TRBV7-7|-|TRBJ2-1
CASSPGPMGNEQFF
TGTGCCAGCAGCCCCGGGCCTATGGGGAATGAGCAGTTCTTC
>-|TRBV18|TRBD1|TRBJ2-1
CASSPPGTGPLTYNEQFF
TGTGCCAGCTCACCACCTGGGACAGGACCCTTAACCTACAATGAGCAGTTCTTC
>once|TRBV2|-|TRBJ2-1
CASSELRAAYNEQFF
TGTGCCAGCAGTGAACTGCGGGCGGCCTACAATGAGCAGTTCTTC
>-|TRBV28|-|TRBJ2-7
CASSLGAYEQYF
TGTGCCAGCAGCTTGGGTGCCTACGAGCAGTACTTC
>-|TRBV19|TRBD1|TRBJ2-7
CASKPGTARYEQYF
TGTGCCAGTAAACCCGGGACAGCTCGCTACGAGCAGTACTTC
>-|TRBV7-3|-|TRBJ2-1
CASSLTRGEQFF
TGTGCCAGCAGCTTAACGCGGGGCGAGCAGTTCTTC
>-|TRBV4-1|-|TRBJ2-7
CASSWTDGYEQYF
TGCGCCAGCAGCTGGACGGACGGCTACGAGCAGTACTTC
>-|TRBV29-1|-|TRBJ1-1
CSVEGRHQSEAFF
TGCAGCGTGGAGGGACGGCACCAGTCTGAAGCTTTCTTT
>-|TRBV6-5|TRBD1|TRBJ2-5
CASRPPGGGETQYF
TGTGCCAGCAGGCCCCCAGGGGGTGGGGAGACCCAGTACTTC
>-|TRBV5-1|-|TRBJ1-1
CASSLAGPEAFF
TGCGCCAGCAGCTTGGCCGGCCCTGAAGCTTTCTTT
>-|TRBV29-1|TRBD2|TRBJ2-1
CSVEDLGSGRALYEQFF
TGCAGCGTTGAAGATCTTGGGAGCGGGAGGGCCCTCTATGAGCAGTTCTTC
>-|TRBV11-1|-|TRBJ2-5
CASSPQGQETQYF
TGTGCCAGCAGCCCGCAGGGCCAGGAGACCCAGTACTTC
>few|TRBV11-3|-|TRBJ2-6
CASSLAGANVLTF
TGTGCCAGCAGCTTGGCTGGGGCCAACGTCCTGACTTTC
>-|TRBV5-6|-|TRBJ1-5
CASSLGSGLTNQPQHF
TGTGCCAGCAGCTTGGGATCCGGGCTCACCAATCAGCCCCAGCATTTT
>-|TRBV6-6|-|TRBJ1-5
CASTPRDTFNQPQHF
TGTGCCAGCACCCCCCGGGATACCTTCAATCAGCCCCAGCATTTT
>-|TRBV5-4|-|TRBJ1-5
CASSLSGDQPQHF
TGTGCCAGCAGCTTGTCGGGTGATCAGCCCCAGCATTTT
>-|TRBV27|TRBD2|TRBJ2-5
CASSPQGLAGEATQYF
TGTGCCAGCAGTCCACAAGGACTAGCGGGAGAGGCGACCCAGTACTTC
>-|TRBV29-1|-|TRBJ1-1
CSTVLNTEAFF
TGCAGCACAGTTCTGAACACTGAAGCTTTCTTT
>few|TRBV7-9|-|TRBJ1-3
CASSRTEGAGNTIYF
TGTGCCAGCAGCCGGACTGAAGGCGCTGGAAACACCATATATTTT
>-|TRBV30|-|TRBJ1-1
CAWLRQTNTEAFF
TGTGCCTGGCTTAGACAAACGAACACTGAAGCTTTCTTT
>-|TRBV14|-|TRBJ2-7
CASSPLGPGVYEQYF
TGTGCCAGCAGCCCCCTCGGCCCAGGGGTCTACGAGCAGTACTTC
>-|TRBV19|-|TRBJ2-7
CASSDGYYEQYF
TGTGCCAGTAGCGACGGGTACTACGAGCAGTACTTC